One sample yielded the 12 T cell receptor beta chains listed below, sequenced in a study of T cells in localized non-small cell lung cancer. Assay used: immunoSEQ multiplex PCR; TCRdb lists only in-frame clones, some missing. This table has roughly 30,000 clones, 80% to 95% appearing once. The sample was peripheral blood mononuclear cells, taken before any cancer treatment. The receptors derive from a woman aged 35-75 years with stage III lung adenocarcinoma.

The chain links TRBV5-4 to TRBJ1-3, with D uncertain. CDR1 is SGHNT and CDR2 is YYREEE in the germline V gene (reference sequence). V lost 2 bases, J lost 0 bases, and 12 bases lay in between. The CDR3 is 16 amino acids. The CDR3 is CASSFGSSSSGNTIYF. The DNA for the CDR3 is TGTGCCAGCAGCTTTGGGTCTTCTTCCTCTGGAAACACCATATATTTT.

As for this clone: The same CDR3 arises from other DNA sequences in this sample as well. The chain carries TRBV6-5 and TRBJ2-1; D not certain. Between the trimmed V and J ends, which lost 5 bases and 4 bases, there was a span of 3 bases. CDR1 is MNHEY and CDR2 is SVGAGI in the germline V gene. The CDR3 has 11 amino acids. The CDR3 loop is CASSQYNEQFF. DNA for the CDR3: TGTGCCAGCAGTCAATACAATGAGCAGTTCTTC.

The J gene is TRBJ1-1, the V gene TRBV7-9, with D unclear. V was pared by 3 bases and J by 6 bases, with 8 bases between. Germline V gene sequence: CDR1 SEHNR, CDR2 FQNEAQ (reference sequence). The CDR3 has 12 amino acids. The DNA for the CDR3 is TGTGCCAGCAGCTTTCTGGTCGCTGAAGCTTTCTTT. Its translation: CASSFLVAEAFF.

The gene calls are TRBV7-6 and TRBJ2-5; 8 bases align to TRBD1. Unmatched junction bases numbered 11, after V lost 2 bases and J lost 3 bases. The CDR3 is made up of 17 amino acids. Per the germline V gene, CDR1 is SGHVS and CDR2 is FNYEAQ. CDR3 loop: CASSLRGQAASKETQYF. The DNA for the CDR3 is TGTGCCAGCAGCTTAAGGGGACAGGCCGCGTCAAAAGAGACCCAGTACTTC. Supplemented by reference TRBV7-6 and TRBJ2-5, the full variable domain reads GAGVSQSPRYKVTKRGQDVALRCDPISGHVSLYWYRQALGQGPEFLTYFNYEAQQDKSGLPNDRFSAERPEGSISTLTIQRTEQRDSAMYRCASSLRGQAASKETQYFGPGTRLLVL.

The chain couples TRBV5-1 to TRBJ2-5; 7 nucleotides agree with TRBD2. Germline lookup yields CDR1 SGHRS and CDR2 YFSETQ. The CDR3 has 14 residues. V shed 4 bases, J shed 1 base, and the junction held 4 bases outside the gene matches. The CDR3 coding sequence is TGCGCCAGCAGCCCGGGGACTACCCAAGAGACCCAGTACTTC. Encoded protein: CASSPGTTQETQYF. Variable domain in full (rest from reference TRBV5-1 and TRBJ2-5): KAGVTQTPRYLIKTRGQQVTLSCSPISGHRSVSWYQQTPGQGLQFLFEYFSETQRNKGNFPGRFSGRQFSNSRSEMNVSTLELGDSALYLCASSPGTTQETQYFGPGTRLLVL.

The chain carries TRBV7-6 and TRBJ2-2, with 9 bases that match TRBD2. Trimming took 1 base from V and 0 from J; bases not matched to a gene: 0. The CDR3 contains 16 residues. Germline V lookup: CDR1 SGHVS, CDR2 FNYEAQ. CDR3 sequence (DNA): TGTGCCAGCAGCTTAGGACTAGCGGCGAACACCGGGGAGCTGTTTTTT. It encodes CASSLGLAANTGELFF.

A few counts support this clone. The CDR3 sequence is CAVRGAGSGTDTQYF. Here the CDR3 DNA reads TGTGCCGTCAGGGGGGCAGGGAGTGGCACAGATACGCAGTATTTT. The chain employs TRBV5-4 and TRBJ2-3; a possible D gene is TRBD1 (7 bases). Deletions cut 10 bases from V and 1 base from J, with 19 bases between. CDR3 length equals 15 residues. The germline gives CDR1 SGHNT, CDR2 YYREEE (reference sequence).

The DNA of the CDR3 is TGCGCCAGCAGCCAAGTTGACAATGAGCAGTTCTTC. Translated, it gives CASSQVDNEQFF. V and J are TRBV4-1 and TRBJ2-1; D not resolved. In germline, CDR1 is MGHRA, CDR2 YSYEKL. Trimming removed 1 base at V and 5 bases at J, with 3 bases between. This CDR3 has 12 residues.

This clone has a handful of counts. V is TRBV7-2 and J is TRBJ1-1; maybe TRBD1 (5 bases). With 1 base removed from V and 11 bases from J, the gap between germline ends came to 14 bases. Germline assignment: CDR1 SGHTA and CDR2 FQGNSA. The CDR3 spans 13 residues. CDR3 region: CASSLGFVRDAFF. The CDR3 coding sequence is TGTGCCAGCAGCTTAGGGTTCGTCAGGGACGCTTTCTTT.

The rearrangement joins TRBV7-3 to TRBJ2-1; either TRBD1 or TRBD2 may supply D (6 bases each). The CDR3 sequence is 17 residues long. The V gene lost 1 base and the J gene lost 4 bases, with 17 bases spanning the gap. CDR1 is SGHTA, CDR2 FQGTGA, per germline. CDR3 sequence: CASSLSGGRTRYNEQFF. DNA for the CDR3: TGTGCCAGCAGCTTAAGTGGGGGGCGGACGCGGTACAATGAGCAGTTCTTC.

The CDR3 here is CAISSGTGGGRDGYTF. CDR3 bases: TGTGCCATCAGTTCCGGGACAGGGGGAGGAAGAGATGGCTACACCTTC. This chain joins TRBV10-3 and TRBJ1-2, with 11 bases fitting TRBD1. The CDR3 covers 16 residues. V gave up 5 bases and J gave up 6 bases; unmatched junction bases: 11. CDR1 is ENHRY and CDR2 is SYGVKD in the germline V gene.

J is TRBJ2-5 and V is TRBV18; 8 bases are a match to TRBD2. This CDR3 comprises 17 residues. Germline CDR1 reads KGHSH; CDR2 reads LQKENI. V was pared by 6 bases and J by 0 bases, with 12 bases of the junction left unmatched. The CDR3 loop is CASSSLRASGYQETQYF. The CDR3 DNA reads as TGTGCCAGCTCCTCCCTGCGGGCTAGCGGGTACCAAGAGACCCAGTACTTC.